The T cell receptor beta chain under discussion was sequenced for a study of T-cell memory formation after mild COVID-19. Findings of the study overall: Nothing confirmed that second-wave clones peaking on day 37 were specific for SARS-CoV-2. CD4/CD8 balance characterized clones contracting day 15 to 85, and CD4+ skew characterized later expanders.

This CDR3 contains 14 residues. Trimming at V came to 6 bases and at J to 5 bases, leaving 8 bases not matched to a gene. TCRalpha and TCRbeta libraries used 5'RACE with constant-segment primers and UMIs. TCRdb recomputed calls from the 5' RACE reads with MiXCR, one row per CDR3 protein. The table includes hundreds of thousands of distinct CDR3 sequences, about 22% detected once. As regards this clonotype: What it recognizes is unknown.

The V call is TRBV12-3 or TRBV12-4, the J call TRBJ2-7; 9 bases are a match to TRBD1. Specimen: PBMCs or a T cell subset sorted from them (not recorded which). This receptor was taken from an adult woman who had mild COVID-19 (a few samples of this study predate the infection). Cell type and time point are not known. The CDR3 spells CASSTGTGIHEQYF. The CDR3 DNA follows: TGTGCCAGCAGCACCGGGACAGGGATCCACGAGCAGTACTTC.